The rows below give T cell receptor beta chains drawn from one sample of a study of T cells in Graves' hyperthyroidism and ophthalmopathy. TCRdb analysed the multiplex PCR reads with MiXCR anew, one entry per CDR3 protein. The repertoire has hundreds of thousands of distinct CDR3 sequences, 11% to 15% of them found once; the top ten carry 5.8%. The sample was blood. The receptors here all came from a woman under 40 with Graves' hyperthyroidism that later progressed to Graves' ophthalmopathy. The CDR3 runs from the conserved cysteine through the conserved F or W. A D gene is named only where the DNA matches it firmly. The size of a clone is reported for some rows only, either as once, few or many, or as a class for expanded clones.

clone_size	v_call	d_call	cdr3_length	j_call	cdr3_aa	cdr3_nt
-	TRBV5-5	TRBD2	16	TRBJ2-3	CASRPGLAGATDTQYF	TGTGCCAGCAGACCGGGACTAGCGGGAGCAACAGATACGCAGTATTTT
many	TRBV2	-	14	TRBJ2-7	CASSLPGAYYEQYF	TGTGCCAGCAGTCTTCCGGGAGCTTACTACGAGCAGTACTTC
few	TRBV12-3/TRBV12-4	-	14	TRBJ1-2	CASSTPAANYGYTF	TGTGCCAGCAGTACTCCGGCGGCTAACTATGGCTACACCTTC
-	TRBV20-1	-	14	TRBJ2-3	CSASPGSGTDTQYF	TGCAGTGCTAGCCCAGGAAGTGGCACAGATACGCAGTATTTT
many	TRBV19	-	14	TRBJ2-7	CASSIRVAGNEQYF	TGTGCCAGTAGTATACGGGTGGCGGGAAACGAGCAGTACTTC
few	TRBV30	-	12	TRBJ2-1	CAWSGTVGEQFF	TGTGCCTGGAGTGGGACAGTTGGTGAGCAGTTCTTC
many	TRBV28	TRBD1	15	TRBJ2-7	CASSKPGTGIYEQYF	TGTGCCAGCAGTAAGCCCGGGACAGGGATTTACGAGCAGTACTTC
-	TRBV7-3	-	16	TRBJ2-2	CASSLGQSPDTGELFF	TGTGCCAGCAGCTTAGGGCAGAGCCCTGACACCGGGGAGCTGTTTTTT
-	TRBV6-9	TRBD1	19	TRBJ2-2	CASSSAGTGGPPNTGELFF	TGTGCCAGCAGTTCCGCCGGGACAGGGGGCCCCCCGAACACCGGGGAGCTGTTTTTT
many	TRBV11-1	-	18	TRBJ2-7	CASSFPSGVTGAGYEQYF	TGTGCCAGCAGCTTCCCCTCCGGTGTTACAGGGGCGGGATACGAGCAGTACTTC
-	TRBV28	TRBD2	16	TRBJ2-7	CASSYPPGLAGAEQYF	TGTGCCAGCAGTTATCCTCCGGGACTAGCGGGAGCCGAGCAGTACTTC
many	TRBV19	-	15	TRBJ2-2	CASRLTQMNTGELFF	TGTGCCAGTAGGCTAACACAGATGAACACCGGGGAGCTGTTTTTT
many	TRBV27	-	14	TRBJ1-5	CASSPVRVNQPQHF	TGTGCCAGCAGTCCCGTCAGGGTGAATCAGCCCCAGCATTTT
-	TRBV7-3	TRBD1	17	TRBJ2-2	CASSLGPGQGPTGELFF	TGTGCCAGCAGCTTGGGACCGGGACAGGGCCCCACCGGGGAGCTGTTTTTT
-	TRBV7-3	TRBD2	15	TRBJ2-3	CASSLLAAPTDTQYF	TGTGCCAGCAGCTTACTAGCGGCCCCCACAGATACGCAGTATTTT
-	TRBV11-3	-	13	TRBJ2-1	CASSPGTPNEQFF	TGTGCCAGCAGCCCGGGGACTCCGAATGAGCAGTTCTTC
few	TRBV3-1	-	13	TRBJ2-7	CASSLAAKYEQYF	TGTGCCAGCAGCCTCGCAGCGAAATACGAGCAGTACTTC
few	TRBV12-5	TRBD2	15	TRBJ2-7	CASGRGTSGSYEQYF	TGTGCTAGTGGTCGCGGGACTAGCGGCTCCTACGAGCAGTACTTC
-	TRBV11-3	-	13	TRBJ1-2	CASSRTELYGYTF	TGTGCCAGCAGCCGGACAGAGCTCTATGGCTACACCTTC
-	TRBV11-2	-	15	TRBJ2-7	CASSDAGQTTDEQYF	TGTGCCAGCAGCGACGCGGGACAGACGACGGACGAGCAGTACTTC
many	TRBV20-1	TRBD1	13	TRBJ1-4	CSANDRDHEKLFF	TGCAGTGCCAATGACAGGGATCACGAAAAACTGTTTTTT
few	TRBV24-1	TRBD2	16	TRBJ2-1	CATSDWTPAGAAEQFF	TGTGCCACCAGTGATTGGACTCCAGCGGGAGCGGCTGAGCAGTTCTTC
many	TRBV6-2/TRBV6-3	-	15	TRBJ1-4	CASRETGRANEKLFF	TGTGCCAGCCGGGAGACGGGACGGGCTAATGAAAAACTGTTTTTT
few	TRBV12-3/TRBV12-4	-	16	TRBJ2-7	CASSLTAVSSSYEQYF	TGTGCCAGCAGTTTAACTGCGGTCTCCTCCTCCTACGAGCAGTACTTC
many	TRBV30	-	13	TRBJ2-1	CAWSVHGYNEQFF	TGTGCCTGGAGTGTACACGGCTACAATGAGCAGTTCTTC
many	TRBV6-1	-	13	TRBJ2-3	CASSGFSTDTQYF	TGTGCCAGCAGTGGTTTCTCGACAGATACGCAGTATTTT
many	TRBV20-1	-	12	TRBJ2-7	CSAPGPRYEQYF	TGCAGTGCTCCCGGGCCCCGTTACGAGCAGTACTTC
many	TRBV28	TRBD1	13	TRBJ2-1	CASRVPQGDEQFF	TGTGCCAGCCGGGTTCCACAGGGGGACGAGCAGTTCTTC
-	TRBV6-2/TRBV6-3	-	14	TRBJ1-5	CASTSGALNQPQHF	TGTGCCAGCACCTCGGGGGCGCTAAATCAGCCCCAGCATTTT
many	TRBV3-1	-	16	TRBJ1-2	CASSQDLTGQSYGYTF	TGTGCCAGCAGCCAAGATTTGACAGGCCAAAGCTATGGCTACACCTTC
many	TRBV27	-	13	TRBJ2-5	CASSFPGQETQYF	TGTGCCAGCAGTTTCCCGGGCCAAGAGACCCAGTACTTC
few	TRBV27	TRBD2	17	TRBJ2-1	CASSFSSGGSSYNEQFF	TGTGCCAGCAGTTTCTCCTCGGGCGGGAGCTCCTACAATGAGCAGTTCTTC
many	TRBV14	-	13	TRBJ2-5	CASSQEGQETQYF	TGTGCCAGCAGCCAAGAGGGACAAGAGACCCAGTACTTC
-	TRBV6-2/TRBV6-3	TRBD2	14	TRBJ2-5	CASSYTSSGRAQYF	TGTGCCAGCAGTTACACCTCTAGCGGGCGAGCCCAGTACTTC
-	TRBV5-8	TRBD1	13	TRBJ1-1	CASSIQQGTEAFF	TGTGCCAGCAGCATACAACAGGGGACTGAAGCTTTCTTT
many	TRBV12-3/TRBV12-4	-	15	TRBJ2-1	CASSPAPSSYNEQFF	TGTGCCAGCAGCCCCGCTCCGAGCTCCTACAATGAGCAGTTCTTC
many	TRBV19	-	14	TRBJ2-2	CASSHRTDTGELFF	TGTGCCAGTAGTCATAGAACGGACACCGGGGAGCTGTTTTTT
many	TRBV7-9	TRBD1	16	TRBJ1-5	CASSLGGTQGNQPQHF	TGTGCCAGCAGCTTAGGAGGAACACAGGGGAATCAGCCCCAGCATTTT
many	TRBV11-3	TRBD1	19	TRBJ2-1	CASSSWDRGKRSSYNEQFF	TGTGCCAGCAGCTCTTGGGACAGGGGGAAGCGGAGCTCCTACAATGAGCAGTTCTTC
few	TRBV7-2	-	14	TRBJ2-1	CASRRGGPVDEQFF	TGTGCCAGCAGAAGAGGGGGGCCGGTCGATGAGCAGTTCTTC
many	TRBV5-6	-	11	TRBJ2-1	CASSWNGEQFF	TGTGCCAGCAGCTGGAACGGCGAGCAGTTCTTC
-	TRBV30	TRBD1	14	TRBJ1-5	CAWSETGVNQPQHF	TGTGCCTGGAGCGAGACAGGGGTCAATCAGCCCCAGCATTTT
-	TRBV20-1	-	12	TRBJ2-5	CSALRDKETQYF	TGCAGTGCGTTGCGGGACAAAGAGACCCAGTACTTC
-	TRBV30	TRBD2	16	TRBJ2-3	CAWSVNRAGGSDTQYF	TGTGCCTGGAGTGTAAACCGAGCGGGAGGGTCAGATACGCAGTATTTT
-	TRBV7-9	TRBD2	19	TRBJ2-1	CASSLAGTSGSGSYNEQFF	TGTGCCAGCAGCTTAGCGGGGACTAGCGGGAGTGGGTCCTACAATGAGCAGTTCTTC
many	TRBV7-2	TRBD1	15	TRBJ2-3	CASNGQESSTDTQYF	TGTGCCAGCAACGGACAGGAAAGTAGCACAGATACGCAGTATTTT
-	TRBV3-1	TRBD2	14	TRBJ2-7	CASTLGGSFAEQYF	TGTGCCAGCACCCTTGGCGGGAGCTTCGCCGAGCAGTACTTC
few	TRBV20-1	-	15	TRBJ1-3	CSAISRDPSGNTIYF	TGCAGTGCTATTTCGCGGGACCCCTCTGGAAACACCATATATTTT
many	TRBV10-3	-	12	TRBJ1-2	CAISEENYGYTF	TGTGCCATCAGTGAAGAGAACTATGGCTACACCTTC
many	TRBV18	TRBD1	12	TRBJ1-5	CASSPGGQPNNF	TGTGCCAGCTCACCAGGGGGACAGCCGAACAATTTT
once	TRBV11-3	TRBD1	14	TRBJ1-6	CASSGGTDNSPLHF	TGTGCCAGCAGCGGGGGGACAGATAATTCACCCCTCCACTTT
few	TRBV6-2/TRBV6-3	-	12	TRBJ1-5	CASIGVGQPQHF	TGTGCCAGCATCGGGGTAGGACAGCCCCAGCATTTT
-	TRBV19	-	15	TRBJ1-1	CASSVNEGGNTEAFF	TGTGCCAGTAGTGTCAATGAGGGAGGGAACACTGAAGCTTTCTTT
-	TRBV3-1	-	16	TRBJ2-1	CASSQDAPGEGNEQFF	TGTGCCAGCAGCCAAGATGCGCCAGGGGAGGGCAATGAGCAGTTCTTC
few	TRBV24-1	-	13	TRBJ1-2	CATSDGQSYGYTF	TGTGCCACCAGTGACGGACAGAGCTATGGCTACACCTTC
many	TRBV11-2	-	14	TRBJ1-4	CASSIDRLREKLFF	TGTGCCAGCAGCATTGACAGGCTTCGGGAAAAACTGTTTTTT
-	TRBV20-1	-	14	TRBJ2-3	CSARGWQHTDTQYF	TGCAGTGCTAGAGGCTGGCAGCACACAGATACGCAGTATTTT
many	TRBV6-2/TRBV6-3	TRBD1	16	TRBJ2-1	CASSSTRGSSYNEQFF	TGTGCCAGCAGTTCAACCAGGGGGAGCTCCTACAATGAGCAGTTCTTC
-	TRBV7-9	TRBD2	13	TRBJ2-3	CASSTLAGDTQYF	TGTGCCAGCAGCACACTAGCGGGGGATACGCAGTATTTT